This entry describes one T cell receptor beta chain. This clonotype was counted many times. It has no known antigen specificity. No base quality information exists; no much larger clone differs at one position. This sample was taken from a study of regulatory T cells in long-lasting Graves disease (dated by TCRdb to the early 2020s). With respect to the entire study: In the newly diagnosed Graves' disease group, patients had been taking antithyroid drugs for less than 3 months. Persistent Graves' disease patients were compared with newly diagnosed Graves' disease patients by peripheral blood TCR sequencing and RNA sequencing. The study took place in China and was registered as a clinical trial. TCR sequencing covered 13 persistent and around 20 newly diagnosed Graves' disease patients, 33 samples in total. What the authors observed across the whole study: The authors acknowledged the small sample size as a limitation that may reduce accuracy. Sequencing and analysis were limited to the TCR beta chain. A larger number of public clonotypes was shared among persistent patients (more than 2,500) than among newly diagnosed patients (roughly 980). Because the primary lesion, thyroid tissue, could not be accessed, the study looked at peripheral blood alone. TRBV28, TRBJ1-2 and TRBJ2-5 were preferentially used in persistent disease, while TRBV20-1 and TRBJ2-1 were favored in newly diagnosed disease. Compared with newly diagnosed patients, patients with persistent Graves' disease had lower TCR Shannon entropy and fewer highly expanded clones, which suggests clonal expansion.

The time point label on this specimen signifies: newly diagnosed GD, antithyroid drugs for less than 3 months. For both TCR sequencing and RNA sequencing, RNA was extracted from PBMCs using TRIzol. Graves' disease was diagnosed according to American Thyroid Association guidelines. The patients came from an endocrinology department in Xi'an, China. From each patient, approximately 10 milliliters of peripheral blood was collected into an EDTA anticoagulant tube. PBMCs were isolated by Ficoll Paque Plus density gradient separation without further T cell sorting. RNA quality was checked with an Agilent 2100 Bioanalyzer and agarose gel, and concentration with a NanoDrop 2000. CDR1 SGHAT and CDR2 FQNNGV are derived from the germline V gene. V loses 5 bases of germline sequence and J loses 5 bases, and the interval between the two ends is 12 bases. Reading from cysteine to phenylalanine, the CDR3 counts 13 amino acids. The retained sequence is limited to the CDR3, 39 bases, with the frame set at the first base.

Preparation of the library involved multiplex PCR. Sequenced on an Illumina HiSeq 4000. iRepertoire HTBI primers and Arm-PCR amplification of CDR3 regions were used to construct TCR beta libraries. Gel purification was performed on PCR products prior to sequencing. The published analysis was carried out like this. A total of roughly 58 TRBV and about 13 TRBJ segments were identified across samples and were used for gene usage analysis of CDR3 amino acid clonotypes. COPE and FqMerger were used to merge the filtered high-quality paired reads into contigs. BLAST was used to align contigs to IMGT TRBV, TRBD and TRBJ reference genes, and CDR3 was defined according to IMGT. Clonotypes above 0.1% frequency were classified as highly expanded clones. Repertoire diversity was measured by Shannon entropy, and V-J evenness by the Gini coefficient. Public clonotypes were defined as clonotypes shared by more than one individual. Clones were called with MiXCR by TCRdb after fastp trimmed the public reads at Q25, and only in-frame beta chains were retained. Each CDR3 protein appears once, grouped with its most common genes and DNA. TCRdb, not the authors, supplied the V and J calls. In all, the sample holds more than 450,000 distinct CDR3 sequences, and around 11% of those were seen once. Together, the top ten hold more than 8% of the sample.

These data were also reused for a study on T cells in Graves' hyperthyroidism and ophthalmopathy. The second study's paper adds: Graves' hyperthyroidism was defined as stable when no progression to ophthalmopathy occurred over 18 months of follow-up. Hyperthyroidism patients were aged 18 to 65 years and newly diagnosed, with disease duration of less than 2 months. Patients with uncontrolled infections, other autoimmune diseases, pregnancy or lactation were excluded. Diagnoses were based on clinical symptoms, serum thyroxine and TRAb, thyroid ultrasound and orbital computed tomography. A first-round RT-PCR of the TCR CDR3 used the HTBI primer set with the Qiagen OneStep RT-PCR kit. Most expanded thyroid clonotypes (frequency above 0.001) were also detected in blood, suggesting blood repertoires may reflect thyroid immune responses. A 13 V-J signature model separated ophthalmopathy from stable hyperthyroidism, with just over 85% sensitivity and 81.08% specificity in cross-validation and 80%/75% in testing. During validation, the model predicted progression to ophthalmopathy a median of approximately six months ahead of onset, with roughly 65% sensitivity and more than 72% specificity. To identify distinguishing TCR V-J signatures, a discovery cohort of around 100 patients was used, comprising 43 with Graves' ophthalmopathy and around 60 with stable Graves' hyperthyroidism. Prospective prediction of ophthalmopathy was tested in an independent validation cohort of approximately 18 hyperthyroidism patients and approximately 17 patients who later progressed to ophthalmopathy. The roughly 100 discovery patients were divided at random into training and test sets in a 7:3 ratio. In six Graves' hyperthyroidism patients, the study also compared T-cell repertoires from thyroid tissue with T-cell repertoires from blood. After blood sampling, hyperthyroidism patients were treated with methimazole at a starting dose of 30 mg daily, and ophthalmopathy patients were treated with high-dose intravenous methylprednisolone. Libraries were constructed in a second round of multiplex PCR, after which size selection and purification were performed. Libraries were sequenced paired-end with 100 bp reads on an Illumina HiSeq2000. SOAPnuke was used to process the raw data, throwing out any read that contained adapters or uncalled bases, had a mean Phred below 15, or lacked an exact constant-primer or identifier match. High-quality paired reads were merged with COPE v1.2.5, and unique nucleotide sequences were defined as clonotypes. MiTCR v1.1 was used to align clonotypes to the IMGT TRBV, TRBD and TRBJ reference segments. The analysis was restricted to V-J combinations with a frequency above 0.0001, which together covered about 99% of the repertoires. The TCS score was defined as F50 (clonal expansion) divided by E x V (chaos), with BLOSUM62-based TCRdist calculated between CDR3 peptides within each V-J. Welch's t-statistics and random forest reduced 450 to 600 V-J features to about 13, which were used in a naive Bayes classifier (R e1071). Sample size was not statistically predetermined, and blinding of investigators to group allocation was not performed. The paper describes TCR Vbeta CDR3 sequencing of 120 to 150 peripheral blood samples, made up of 43 ophthalmopathy patients, 70 to 75 hyperthyroidism patients and about 17 progressor patients.

The source material was peripheral blood mononuclear cells (PBMCs), sampled at new diagnosis, from a patient treated with antithyroid drugs. The V gene is TRBV11-2 and the J gene is TRBJ2-5, with an unclear D gene assignment. The TCR originated in a woman between 25 and 40 years old with Graves disease. Donor details come from another sample of the same person, matched by shared clones. In nucleotide form, the sequence is TGTGCCAGCAGCCCACGAAGGAAGGAGACCCAGTACTTC. Translated, it reads CASSPRRKETQYF.